What follows are 16 T cell receptor beta chains derived from one specimen sequenced in a study of T cells in narcolepsy. Sequencing was performed with immunoSEQ multiplex PCR; in TCRdb, only in-frame clones are kept and a portion is missing. The sample consists of about 29,000 clones, about 89% of them appearing once. Sequencing input: memory (CD45RA-) CD4+ T cells from blood. These receptors all stem from a human donor in good health.

The chain is built from TRBV7-9 and TRBJ1-2; possible D gene TRBD1, 6 bases. In germline, CDR1 is SEHNR, CDR2 FQNEAQ (reference sequence). The V and J ends lost 4 bases and 4 bases respectively, with 7 bases between them. This CDR3 region has 12 residues. CDR3 nucleotide sequence: TGTGCCAGCAGCTCGGACAGCTATGGCTACACCTTC. It codes for CASSSDSYGYTF. Using reference TRBV7-9 and TRBJ1-2 for the parts outside the CDR3, the full variable domain is DTGVSQNPRHKITKRGQNVTFRCDPISEHNRLYWYRQTLGQGPEFLTYFQNEAQLEKSRLLSDRFSAERPKGSFSTLEIQRTEQGDSAMYLCASSSDSYGYTFGSGTRLTVV.

The J gene is TRBJ2-5, the V gene TRBV27; 8 bases match TRBD2. J lost 3 bases, V lost 8 bases, and 11 bases had no gene match. CDR1 and CDR2 from the germline V gene are MNHEY and SMNVEV (reference sequence). CDR3 size: 15 residues. The CDR3 sequence: CASLAAGVEEETQYF. The DNA for the CDR3 is TGTGCCAGCCTGGCAGCGGGAGTAGAAGAAGAGACCCAGTACTTC.

J is TRBJ2-7 and V is TRBV19, with unresolved D. The V end was cut by 3 bases, the J end by 3 bases, with 6 bases between. Germline-derived CDR1 and CDR2 are LNHDA and SQIVND (reference sequence). This CDR3 has 12 residues. The CDR3 sequence: CASSMEGYEQYF. The CDR3 nucleotides read TGTGCCAGTAGTATGGAAGGCTACGAGCAGTACTTC.

V and J are TRBV14 and TRBJ2-1; the D is unclear. Germline-derived CDR1 and CDR2 are SGHDN and FVKESK. The CDR3 loop spans 13 amino acids. The germline V and J ends were trimmed by 4 bases and 3 bases, with 7 bases remaining between them. The CDR3 DNA sequence: TGTGCCAGCAGCCCCGGTTACTACAATGAGCAGTTCTTC. Translation: CASSPGYYNEQFF.

Concerning this clone: One end of the junction is discordant with germline, which a read error may explain. This chain connects TRBV20-1 to TRBJ1-1, with TRBD1 as a possible D gene (6 bases). The CDR3 is 10 residues long. Germline CDR1 reads DFQATT; CDR2 reads SNEGSKA (reference sequence). CDR3 loop: CSAQDSRLDF. The CDR3 DNA follows: TGCAGTGCGCAGGACAGCCGTCTCGACTTT.

Worth noting for this clone: Other nucleotide sequences from this sample produce the same CDR3. The chain has TRBV11-2 and TRBJ1-2; weak D call: TRBD1 (5 bases). Germline V gives CDR1 SGHAT, CDR2 FQNNGV. Between the trimmed V and J ends, which lost 0 bases and 11 bases, there was a span of 16 bases. CDR3 length equals 14 residues. The CDR3 bases are TGTGCCAGCAGCTTAGATCGGTCGGGGGTGGATTACACCTTC. It codes for CASSLDRSGVDYTF. Full variable domain (outside the CDR3, taken from reference TRBV11-2 and TRBJ1-2): EAGVAQSPRYKIIEKRQSVAFWCNPISGHATLYWYQQILGQGPKLLIQFQNNGVVDDSQLPKDRFSAERLKGVDSTLKIQPAKLEDSAVYLCASSLDRSGVDYTFGSGTRLTVV.

V usage is TRBV7-3 and J usage is TRBJ2-3; 10 bases match TRBD2. V lost 2 bases, J lost 1 base, and 9 bases stayed unmatched. CDR3 length equals 18 residues. Germline values: CDR1 SGHTA, CDR2 FQGTGA. The CDR3 spells CASSLSAGGRSGTDTQYF. Written as DNA, the CDR3 is TGTGCCAGCAGCTTATCAGCGGGGGGGCGATCGGGCACAGATACGCAGTATTTT.

The chain carries TRBV5-4 and TRBJ2-7; 14 positions agree with TRBD2. Trimming removed 3 bases from V and 4 bases from J; junction bases left unmatched: 9. There are 17 residues in the CDR3. CDR1 SGHNT and CDR2 YYREEE come from the germline V gene (reference sequence). The CDR3 reads CASSYGTSGGIRYEQYF. DNA for the CDR3: TGTGCCAGCAGCTATGGGACTAGCGGGGGAATTCGGTACGAGCAGTACTTC.

This clone has only a few counts. The CDR3: CASSQQGADGELFF. The CDR3 DNA reads TGTGCCAGCAGCCAACAGGGGGCGGACGGGGAGCTGTTTTTT. The J gene is TRBJ2-2, the V gene TRBV28; TRBD1 agrees at 9 bases. The CDR3 spans 14 residues. Germline loops: CDR1 MDHEN, CDR2 SYDVKM. V was clipped by 6 bases and J by 7 bases; unmatched bases: 6.

The chain uses TRBV28 and TRBJ1-4; the D gene is possibly TRBD1 (5 bases). The CDR3 is made up of 16 amino acids. The V end lost 3 bases, the J end lost 5 bases, and 16 bases lay between the germline ends. Germline V gene sequence: CDR1 MDHEN, CDR2 SYDVKM. The CDR3 is CASSFVGQGLNEKLFF. The DNA of the CDR3 is TGTGCCAGCAGTTTCGTCGGGCAGGGCCTGAATGAAAAACTGTTTTTT. Combining the CDR3 with reference TRBV28 and TRBJ1-4 gives the whole variable domain DVKVTQSSRYLVKRTGEKVFLECVQDMDHENMFWYRQDPGLGLRLIYFSYDVKMKEKGDIPEGYSVSREKKERFSLILESASTNQTSMYLCASSFVGQGLNEKLFFGSGTQLSVL.

The chain has TRBV28 and TRBJ2-2; TRBD2 matches 9 bases. V shed 5 bases and J 5 bases; nucleotides not matched to a gene: 9. CDR1 is MDHEN and CDR2 is SYDVKM in the germline V gene. CDR3 length equals 16 residues. CDR3: CASSPGGLAGTGELFF. CDR3 DNA sequence: TGTGCCAGCAGTCCCGGGGGACTAGCCGGGACCGGGGAGCTGTTTTTT.

The gene calls are TRBV9 and TRBJ1-1; D remains unclear. The germline V gene has CDR1 SGDLS and CDR2 YYNGEE. Trimming left V 0 bases short and J 2 bases short, with 8 bases between. The CDR3 runs 14 residues. The DNA of the CDR3 is TGTGCCAGCAGCGTAGCTGGACCCAACACTGAAGCTTTCTTT. Its translation is CASSVAGPNTEAFF.

This chain joins TRBV5-1 and TRBJ2-7; possibly TRBD1 for D (6 bases). Germline V CDR1 and CDR2: SGHRS, YFSETQ. CDR3 size: 15 residues. V was cut by 4 bases and J by 3 bases, with 17 bases left in between. The CDR3 region is CASSPNPGVLYEQYF. The CDR3 nucleotides are TGCGCCAGCAGCCCCAATCCAGGGGTCCTCTACGAGCAGTACTTC.

The chain uses TRBV9 and TRBJ1-6, with a weak D call TRBD1 (6 bases). Trimming pared 3 bases from V and 5 bases from J, leaving 9 bases between. Germline-derived CDR1 and CDR2 are SGDLS and YYNGEE. The CDR3 sequence is 14 residues long. CDR3: CASSGTAHNSPLHF. The CDR3 DNA sequence: TGTGCCAGCAGCGGGACAGCCCATAATTCACCCCTCCACTTT. Filled out from reference TRBV9 and TRBJ1-6, the complete variable domain reads DSGVTQTPKHLITATGQRVTLRCSPRSGDLSVYWYQQSLDQGLQFLIQYYNGEERAKGNILERFSAQQFPDLHSELNLSSLELGDSALYFCASSGTAHNSPLHFGNGTRLTVT.

The chain uses TRBV13 and TRBJ2-5; the match to TRBD1 covers 9 bases. Germline CDR1 is PRHDT and CDR2 is FYEKMQ (reference sequence). V gave up 5 bases and J gave up 9 bases; unmatched junction bases: 13. The CDR3 is 15 amino acids. CDR3 DNA: TGTGCCAGCAGCCCACGGGGACAGGGAGGATGGGCCCAGTACTTC. Protein: CASSPRGQGGWAQYF.

This clone appeared once. The rearrangement joins TRBV27 to TRBJ2-7; 9 positions agree with TRBD1. The length of the CDR3 is 14 residues. Germline lookup yields CDR1 MNHEY and CDR2 SMNVEV (reference sequence). J gave up 8 bases and V 4 bases, and 9 bases lay outside the gene matches. The CDR3 protein is CASSSPGTGTKQYF. DNA of the CDR3: TGTGCCAGCAGTTCCCCAGGGACAGGGACCAAGCAGTACTTC.